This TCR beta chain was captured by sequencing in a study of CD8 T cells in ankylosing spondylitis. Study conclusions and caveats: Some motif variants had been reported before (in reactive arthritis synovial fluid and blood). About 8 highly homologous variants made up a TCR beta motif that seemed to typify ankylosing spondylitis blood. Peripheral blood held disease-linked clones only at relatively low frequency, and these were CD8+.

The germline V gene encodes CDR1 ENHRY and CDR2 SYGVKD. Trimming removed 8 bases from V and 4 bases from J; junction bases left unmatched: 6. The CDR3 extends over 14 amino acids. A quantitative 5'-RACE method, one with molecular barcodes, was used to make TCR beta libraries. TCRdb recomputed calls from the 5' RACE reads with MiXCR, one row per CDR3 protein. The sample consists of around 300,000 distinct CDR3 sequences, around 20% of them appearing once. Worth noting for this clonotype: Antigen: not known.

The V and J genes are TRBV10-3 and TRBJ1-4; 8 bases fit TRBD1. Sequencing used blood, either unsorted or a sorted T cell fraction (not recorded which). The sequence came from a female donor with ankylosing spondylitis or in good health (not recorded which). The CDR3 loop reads CAIGQGGINEKLFF. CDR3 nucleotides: TGTGCCATCGGACAGGGAGGGATTAATGAAAAACTGTTTTTT.